This TCR beta chain is from a study of early stage breast cancer tumors. Study at large: Invasive lobular carcinomas made up about 30% of the 12 ER+/PR+/HER2- tumors.

This clone was detected a few times. Each sample had two DNA replicates, approximately 0.52 ug blood or about 1.5 ug tissue. The protocol was immunoSEQ multiplex PCR, while the TCRdb copy is restricted to in-frame clones and leaves out a portion. The sample holds about 11,000 clones; about two thirds are singletons and the top ten take approximately 20%. Tumor samples used roughly 19-55 mg of diced tissue. The clonotype originates from a person aged 35-50 years with breast cancer. The sample taken for sequencing was breast tumor tissue.

The CDR3 nucleotides are TGCGCCAGCAGTCCCTCCCTAGCCGGCGGGGAGCTGTTTTTT. Its protein is CASSPSLAGGELFF. The chain recombines TRBV10-1 with TRBJ2-2, with D perhaps TRBD2 (5 bases). V lost 5 bases and J 7 bases, leaving 14 bases between the germline ends. This CDR3 is 14 amino acids long. CDR1 is WNHNN, CDR2 SYGVQD, per germline (reference sequence).